This T cell receptor beta chain was obtained from a study of T cell clones after liver transplantation. Whole-study context: As an antigen-independent comparator, third-party-reactive TCRbeta sequences came from pre-transplant mixed lymphocyte reactions. Three of eight recipients were HCV-positive; others had non-autoimmune, non-viral indications.

Libraries were prepared by immunoSEQ multiplex PCR; TCRdb keeps only in-frame clonotypes and omits some of them. The sample contains approximately 70,000 clones, around 84% of which appear only once. The V gene's germline CDR1 is MNHEY and CDR2 SMNVEV (reference sequence). This CDR3 comprises 13 residues. Trimming took off 7 bases at V and 4 bases at J, with 12 bases between the two ends. The specimen comprised CD4+ T cells from blood, sampled around 48 months after liver transplant. The TCR sequence derives from a human patient who received a liver transplant. Some of the T cells may derive from the graft donor. The rearrangement uses TRBV27 and TRBJ2-3; maybe TRBD2 (6 bases). CDR3 in amino acids: CASTAGTSDTQYF. CDR3 bases: TGTGCCAGCACCGCGGGAACCTCAGATACGCAGTATTTT.